This T cell receptor (beta chain) was captured by sequencing in a study of T cell responses to AZD1222 COVID-19 vaccine. Comments on this clone: Its cognate antigen is unknown.

Overall study results and limits: Possibly, clonal diversity was underestimated; donors were largely white British and included more females. Vaccine-associated CD4 TCRs spanned spike, dominant at 160-218 and 743-854.

The CDR3 extends over 15 amino acids. The germline gives CDR1 SGHRS, CDR2 YFSETQ. With 4 bases clipped from V and 5 bases from J, the junction kept 10 bases outside the gene matches. Libraries were prepared by immunoSEQ multiplex PCR; TCRdb keeps only in-frame clonotypes and omits some of them. This sample has approximately 94,000 clones; about nine tenths occur once, and the top ten carry 1.8%. The source of this sequence is an adult in good health. The V call is TRBV5-1, the J call TRBJ1-2, with 8 positions matching TRBD1. The starting material was peripheral blood, obtained on day 0 of AZD1222 vaccination. CDR3 region: CASSLEGQAGYGYTF. The CDR3 nucleotides read TGCGCCAGCAGCCTGGAGGGACAGGCAGGGTATGGCTACACCTTC.